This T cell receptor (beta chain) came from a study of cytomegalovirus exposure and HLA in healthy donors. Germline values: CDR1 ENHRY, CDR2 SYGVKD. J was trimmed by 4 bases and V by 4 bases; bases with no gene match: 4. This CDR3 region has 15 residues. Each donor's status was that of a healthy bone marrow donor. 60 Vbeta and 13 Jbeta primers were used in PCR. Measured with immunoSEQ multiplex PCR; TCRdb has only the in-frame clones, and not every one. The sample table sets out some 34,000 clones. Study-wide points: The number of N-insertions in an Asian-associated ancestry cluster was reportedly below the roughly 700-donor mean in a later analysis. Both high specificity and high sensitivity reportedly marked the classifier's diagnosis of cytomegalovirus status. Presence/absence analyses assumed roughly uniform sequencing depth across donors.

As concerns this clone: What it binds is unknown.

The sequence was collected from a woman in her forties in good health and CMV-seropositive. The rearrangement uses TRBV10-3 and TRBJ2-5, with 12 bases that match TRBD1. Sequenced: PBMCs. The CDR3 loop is CAISGDRGLGETQYF. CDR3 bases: TGTGCCATCAGTGGGGACAGGGGGCTTGGAGAGACCCAGTACTTC.